This T cell receptor (beta chain) comes out of a study of blood T cell repertoires in COVID-19 (TCRdb year 2020). Turning to the overall study: Samples covering the acute and convalescent phases of COVID-19 were provided by collaborators in the United States, Italy and Spain. The repertoires were released in a freely available public database intended as a resource for research on the immune response to SARS-CoV-2. HLA class I and class II types, where available, came from metadata supplied by the sample provider rather than from assay-based typing. The sample metadata nearly always contained a de-identified subject ID, COVID-19 status, age in years and sex. The dataset comprised deeply sampled blood TCRbeta repertoires from subjects exposed to, actively infected with, or recovered from COVID-19. The material from the prospective study consisted of cDNA or gDNA derived from T cells, B-cell-depleted T cells, or PBMCs. The samples were drawn from two sources: the first 160 participants of the ongoing ImmuneRACE study, and 950 to 1,500 subjects contributed by 6 global collaborators.

Of note for this clone: It has no known antigen specificity. No much larger clonotype is one base removed from it; base qualities were not supplied.

TCRbeta CDR3 regions were amplified from genomic DNA by means of the immunoSEQ Assay, a bias-controlled multiplex PCR. As for the authors' bioinformatics: Within the assay, amplification of reference gene primers was used to estimate how many nucleated cells each sample contained. Sequence reads were collapsed and filtered to measure the absolute abundance of every unique TCRbeta CDR3 rearrangement. Productive Simpson clonality was computed per sample as the square root of Simpson's diversity index over productive rearrangements. The source is immuneACCESS, and TCRdb retained only in-frame sequences with V and J called. Part of the clones is not carried over; for the studies checked, unresolved V genes explain less than half of this, and the remainder is unexplained. V, J and clone size are taken as reported in that table, and D and trimming were inferred from the DNA itself. The sample includes hundreds of thousands of clones, with just over 85% observed a single time. About 4.6% of the sample goes to the ten largest clones.

Enrolling through a virtual design, the prospective study's participants ranged in age from roughly 18 to 89 years and lived across roughly 24 United States geographic areas. Cohort assignment in the prospective study relied on participant-reported clinical history from a screening survey and a study questionnaire. Recovered participants in ImmuneRACE Cohort 3 were defined by two consecutive negative NP/OP PCR tests, clearance by a healthcare professional, or resolution of symptoms. In the prospective study, whole blood, serum and a nasopharyngeal or oropharyngeal swab were collected from each participant by mobile phlebotomists. Over an approximately 2-month period, participants in the prospective study had the option of providing additional blood draws and questionnaires. Blood samples from the prospective study were shipped frozen or at room temperature prior to DNA extraction. The junction shows trimming of 1 base on V and 4 bases on J, plus 10 bases between the germline ends. CDR1 and CDR2 (SGHDN, FVKESK) derive from the germline V gene. The CDR3 goes from the cysteine to the phenylalanine over 14 residues. The read is trimmed to its CDR3 DNA, 42 bases read in frame from base 1.

The study at large found these results: The amount of clinical and demographic metadata varied by source and participant and was provided uncurated.

The chain is assembled from TRBV14 and TRBJ1-2; the D gene cannot be resolved reliably. Sequencing used PBMCs or T cells enriched from blood (not recorded which). This sequence originates from a man under 40 who had recovered from COVID-19. The CDR3 sequence is CASSQVDLSYGYTF. The DNA sequence is as follows: TGTGCCAGCAGCCAAGTGGACTTGAGCTATGGCTACACCTTC.